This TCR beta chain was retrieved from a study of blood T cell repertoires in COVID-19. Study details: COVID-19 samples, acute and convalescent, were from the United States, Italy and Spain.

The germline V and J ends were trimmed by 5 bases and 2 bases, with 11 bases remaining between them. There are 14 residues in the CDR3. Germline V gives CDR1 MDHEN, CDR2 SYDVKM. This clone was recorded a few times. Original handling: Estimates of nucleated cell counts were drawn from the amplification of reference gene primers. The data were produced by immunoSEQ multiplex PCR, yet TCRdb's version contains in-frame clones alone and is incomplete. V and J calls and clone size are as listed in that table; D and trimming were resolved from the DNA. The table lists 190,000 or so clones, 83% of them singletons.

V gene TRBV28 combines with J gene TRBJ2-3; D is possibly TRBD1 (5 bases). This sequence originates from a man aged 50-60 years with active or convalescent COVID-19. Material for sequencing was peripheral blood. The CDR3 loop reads CASSRQILTDTQYF. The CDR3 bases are TGTGCCAGCAGTCGACAGATTCTCACAGATACGCAGTATTTT.